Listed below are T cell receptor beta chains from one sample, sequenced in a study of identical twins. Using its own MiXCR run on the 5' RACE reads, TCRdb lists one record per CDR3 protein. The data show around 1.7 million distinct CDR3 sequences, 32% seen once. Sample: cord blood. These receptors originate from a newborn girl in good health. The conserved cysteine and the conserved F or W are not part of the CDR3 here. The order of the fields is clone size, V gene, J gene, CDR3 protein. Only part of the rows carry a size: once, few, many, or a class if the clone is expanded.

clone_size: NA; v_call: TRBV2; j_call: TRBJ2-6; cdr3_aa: ASSETPSGANVLT
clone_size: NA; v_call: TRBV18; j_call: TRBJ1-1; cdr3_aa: ASSPRFYTEAF
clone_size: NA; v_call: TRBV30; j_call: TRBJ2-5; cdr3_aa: AWSVIAGQETQY
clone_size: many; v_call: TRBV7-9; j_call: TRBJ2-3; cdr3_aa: ASSLSGPPDTQY
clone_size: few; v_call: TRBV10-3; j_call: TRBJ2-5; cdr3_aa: AIRPLGEQTQY
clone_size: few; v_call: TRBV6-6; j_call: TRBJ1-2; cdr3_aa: ASSYPEGQGYGYT
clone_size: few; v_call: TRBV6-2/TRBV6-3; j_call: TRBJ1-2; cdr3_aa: ASRWTVRDGYT
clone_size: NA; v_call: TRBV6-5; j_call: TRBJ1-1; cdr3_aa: ASGNRGSMNTEAF
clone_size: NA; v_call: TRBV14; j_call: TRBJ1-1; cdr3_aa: ASSQERWGARVNTEAF
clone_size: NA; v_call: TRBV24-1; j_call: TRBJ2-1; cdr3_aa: ATSDTGGSSYNEQF
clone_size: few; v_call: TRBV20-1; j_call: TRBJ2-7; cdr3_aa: SIPGLAGGKTYEQY
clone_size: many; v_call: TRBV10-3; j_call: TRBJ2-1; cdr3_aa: AISRTSGYNEQF
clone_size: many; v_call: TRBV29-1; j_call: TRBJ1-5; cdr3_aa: SVTRDRGQPQH
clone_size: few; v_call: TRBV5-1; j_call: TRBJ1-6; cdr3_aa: ASSLVIGRVNSPLH
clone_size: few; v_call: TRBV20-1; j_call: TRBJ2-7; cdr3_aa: SAREKGLGHYEQY
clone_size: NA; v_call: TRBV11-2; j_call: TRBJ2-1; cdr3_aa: ASSLERRLASYNEQF
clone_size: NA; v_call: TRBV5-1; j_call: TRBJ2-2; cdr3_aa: ASSLDLAETGELF
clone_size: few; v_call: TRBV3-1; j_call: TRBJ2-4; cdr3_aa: ASSHRGSRPIQY
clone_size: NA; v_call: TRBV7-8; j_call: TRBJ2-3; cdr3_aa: ASRGLAGASDTQY
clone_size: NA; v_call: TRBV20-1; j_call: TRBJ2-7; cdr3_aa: SARNRQASYEQY
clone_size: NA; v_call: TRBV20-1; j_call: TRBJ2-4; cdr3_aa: SARGRGGIAKNIQY
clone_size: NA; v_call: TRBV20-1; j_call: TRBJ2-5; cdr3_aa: SAQPGLEETQY
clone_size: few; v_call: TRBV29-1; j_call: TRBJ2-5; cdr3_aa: SVELAGGPSNQETQY